The rows below give T cell receptor beta chains drawn from one sample of a study of response to subunit inactivated influenza vaccine. TCRdb re-called the RT-PCR reads with MiXCR, one entry per CDR3 protein. The table lists 500,000 to 550,000 distinct CDR3 sequences, approximately 7.1% of them singletons, with approximately 12% in the top ten. The sequenced sample was PBMCs from blood, obtained roughly 24 months after vaccination. These receptors all stem from a man between 50 and 75 years old who received an inactivated influenza vaccine. Both conserved end residues are part of each CDR3. Fields, in order: clone size, D gene, J gene, V gene, CDR3 protein, CDR3 DNA. The D gene is left open where the match is weak. Only part of the rows carry a size: once, few, many, or a class if the clone is expanded.

size: NA; D: TRBD1; J: TRBJ1-1; V: TRBV12-3/TRBV12-4; CDR3: CASSRQGSPTEAFF; DNA: TGTGCCAGCAGCCGACAGGGTAGTCCCACTGAAGCTTTCTTT
size: NA; D: TRBD2; J: TRBJ2-1; V: TRBV4-3; CDR3: CASSRFESGSSYNEQFF; DNA: TGCGCCAGCAGCCGGTTCGAGAGCGGGAGCTCCTACAATGAGCAGTTCTTC
size: many; D: TRBD1; J: TRBJ1-2; V: TRBV7-2; CDR3: CASSLAGDSYGYTF; DNA: TGTGCCAGCAGCTTAGCGGGGGACAGCTATGGCTACACCTTC
size: NA; D: NA; J: TRBJ1-6; V: TRBV19; CDR3: CASSTRDGWNSPLHF; DNA: TGTGCCAGTAGTACTCGGGACGGATGGAATTCACCCCTCCACTTT
size: NA; D: TRBD1; J: TRBJ2-1; V: TRBV29-1; CDR3: CSVGRTGGYNEQFF; DNA: TGCAGCGTTGGAAGGACAGGGGGCTACAATGAGCAGTTCTTC
size: few; D: NA; J: TRBJ2-1; V: TRBV19; CDR3: CASSSVEGPRINEQFF; DNA: TGTGCCAGTAGTAGCGTAGAGGGCCCACGGATCAATGAGCAGTTCTTC
size: NA; D: TRBD2; J: TRBJ2-7; V: TRBV6-1; CDR3: CASSTTAAGGTYEQYF; DNA: TGTGCCAGCAGTACCACCGCAGCGGGAGGCACCTACGAGCAGTACTTC
size: few; D: NA; J: TRBJ1-2; V: TRBV7-6; CDR3: CASSNDGEGYGYTF; DNA: TGTGCCAGCAGCAACGACGGAGAAGGCTATGGCTACACCTTC
size: few; D: NA; J: TRBJ2-7; V: TRBV4-2; CDR3: CASSPARASDEQYF; DNA: TGTGCCAGCAGCCCCGCCCGGGCCTCTGACGAGCAGTACTTC
size: many; D: NA; J: TRBJ2-1; V: TRBV10-3; CDR3: CAISEGNEQFF; DNA: TGTGCCATCAGTGAGGGTAATGAGCAGTTCTTC
size: NA; D: TRBD2; J: TRBJ2-1; V: TRBV19; CDR3: CASSKTGLGNEQFF; DNA: TGTGCCAGTAGTAAGACCGGACTAGGAAATGAGCAGTTCTTC
size: NA; D: NA; J: TRBJ2-7; V: TRBV27; CDR3: CASSLSGPTGPYEQYF; DNA: TGTGCCAGCAGTTTATCAGGCCCGACTGGCCCCTACGAGCAGTACTTC
size: NA; D: NA; J: TRBJ1-1; V: TRBV12-3/TRBV12-4; CDR3: CTCCFNLGGPVGTEAFF; DNA: TGTACCTGCTGTTTCAATCTCGGGGGGCCGGTGGGCACTGAAGCTTTCTTT
size: few; D: TRBD1; J: TRBJ2-1; V: TRBV19; CDR3: CASSILMTGDGSAEQFF; DNA: TGTGCCAGTAGTATCCTAATGACAGGGGACGGTTCTGCGGAGCAGTTCTTC
size: NA; D: NA; J: TRBJ2-4; V: TRBV18; CDR3: CASSPPNENIQYF; DNA: TGTGCCAGCTCGCCCCCGAACGAAAACATTCAGTACTTC
size: few; D: NA; J: TRBJ1-4; V: TRBV28; CDR3: CASSSAEGGKEKLFF; DNA: TGTGCCAGCAGTTCCGCGGAGGGCGGGAAGGAAAAACTGTTTTTT
size: NA; D: NA; J: TRBJ2-2; V: TRBV29-1; CDR3: CSVERGPTGELFF; DNA: TGCAGCGTTGAACGGGGGCCCACCGGGGAGCTGTTTTTT
size: few; D: NA; J: TRBJ2-2; V: TRBV7-8; CDR3: CATPGRGEDTGELFF; DNA: TGTGCCACTCCGGGGAGGGGGGAAGACACCGGGGAGCTGTTTTTT
size: few; D: TRBD2; J: TRBJ2-1; V: TRBV4-3; CDR3: CASSRTLAGEQFF; DNA: TGCGCCAGCAGCCGCACGCTAGCGGGAGAGCAGTTCTTC
size: NA; D: TRBD2; J: TRBJ2-5; V: TRBV12-3/TRBV12-4; CDR3: CASSLRGTSGGETQYF; DNA: TGTGCCAGCAGTTTAAGGGGGACTAGCGGGGGTGAGACCCAGTACTTC
size: NA; D: NA; J: TRBJ1-1; V: TRBV6-1; CDR3: CASGRVGTEAFF; DNA: TGTGCCAGCGGCAGGGTAGGGACTGAAGCTTTCTTT
size: few; D: NA; J: TRBJ2-3; V: TRBV12-5; CDR3: CASGEAGIGDTQYF; DNA: TGTGCTAGTGGGGAGGCAGGGATTGGAGATACGCAGTATTTT
size: many; D: NA; J: TRBJ2-1; V: TRBV12-3/TRBV12-4; CDR3: CASSQGGSYNEQFF; DNA: TGTGCCAGCAGTCAGGGGGGCTCCTACAATGAGCAGTTCTTC
size: many; D: NA; J: TRBJ1-5; V: TRBV29-1; CDR3: CSVEENQGQPQHF; DNA: TGCAGCGTTGAAGAAAACCAGGGTCAGCCCCAGCATTTT
size: few; D: NA; J: TRBJ2-1; V: TRBV5-1; CDR3: CASSSLGANEQFF; DNA: TGCGCCAGCAGCTCCTTAGGAGCCAATGAGCAGTTCTTC
size: few; D: NA; J: TRBJ2-5; V: TRBV19; CDR3: CASSKRDQETQYF; DNA: TGTGCCAGTAGTAAGCGGGACCAAGAGACCCAGTACTTC
size: NA; D: TRBD1; J: TRBJ1-6; V: TRBV27; CDR3: CASAAGTVNNSPLHF; DNA: TGTGCCAGCGCTGCGGGGACAGTGAATAATTCACCCCTCCACTTT
size: many; D: TRBD1; J: TRBJ2-6; V: TRBV11-2; CDR3: CASSLEGQGSGANVLTF; DNA: TGTGCCAGCAGCTTAGAGGGACAGGGTTCTGGGGCCAACGTCCTGACTTTC
size: many; D: NA; J: TRBJ2-5; V: TRBV20-1; CDR3: CSATKGGPETQYF; DNA: TGCAGTGCTACGAAGGGGGGGCCGGAGACCCAGTACTTC
size: many; D: NA; J: TRBJ2-5; V: TRBV28; CDR3: CASSFPSVGTETQYF; DNA: TGTGCCAGCAGTTTTCCTTCCGTCGGTACGGAGACCCAGTACTTC
size: NA; D: NA; J: TRBJ1-5; V: TRBV28; CDR3: CASSLFRYQGYQPQHF; DNA: TGTGCCAGCAGTTTATTCCGATATCAAGGGTATCAGCCCCAGCATTTT
size: NA; D: NA; J: TRBJ1-4; V: TRBV6-5; CDR3: CASSYSPTGGDEKLFF; DNA: TGTGCCAGCAGTTACTCACCGACGGGGGGGGATGAAAAACTGTTTTTT
size: few; D: NA; J: TRBJ1-2; V: TRBV20-1; CDR3: CSASPGLEIYGYTF; DNA: TGCAGTGCTAGCCCGGGACTTGAAATCTATGGCTACACCTTC
size: few; D: NA; J: TRBJ2-5; V: TRBV20-1; CDR3: CSARDPIGMAQETQYF; DNA: TGCAGTGCTAGAGATCCGATAGGGATGGCCCAAGAGACCCAGTACTTC
size: few; D: NA; J: TRBJ2-3; V: TRBV5-1; CDR3: CASSIGEIDTQYF; DNA: TGCGCCAGCAGCATCGGGGAGATTGATACGCAGTATTTT
size: NA; D: TRBD1; J: TRBJ1-2; V: TRBV6-1; CDR3: CASSRDRQNYGYTF; DNA: TGTGCCAGCAGTCGGGACAGACAAAACTATGGCTACACCTTC
size: many; D: NA; J: TRBJ2-5; V: TRBV3-1; CDR3: CASSQEAVTKTQYF; DNA: TGTGCCAGCAGCCAAGAGGCGGTTACGAAGACCCAGTACTTC
size: few; D: TRBD1; J: TRBJ1-2; V: TRBV9; CDR3: CASSTGQGSHGYTF; DNA: TGTGCCAGCAGCACAGGACAGGGGTCCCATGGCTACACCTTC
size: NA; D: NA; J: TRBJ2-5; V: TRBV20-1; CDR3: CSSWGRQDTQYF; DNA: TGCAGTAGTTGGGGGCGGCAAGATACCCAGTACTTC
size: many; D: TRBD1; J: TRBJ2-2; V: TRBV5-1; CDR3: CASSWAGTANTGELFF; DNA: TGCGCCAGCAGCTGGGCCGGGACAGCTAACACCGGGGAGCTGTTTTTT
size: NA; D: TRBD2; J: TRBJ2-3; V: TRBV12-3/TRBV12-4; CDR3: CASSYIRGGPADTQYF; DNA: TGTGCCAGCAGTTATATACGGGGGGGCCCCGCAGATACGCAGTATTTT
size: few; D: NA; J: TRBJ2-7; V: TRBV11-2; CDR3: CASSSLQGGGYEQYF; DNA: TGTGCCAGCAGCTCGCTTCAGGGAGGAGGCTACGAGCAGTACTTC
size: many; D: TRBD2; J: TRBJ2-7; V: TRBV3-1; CDR3: CASSQDLETSGRYEQYF; DNA: TGTGCCAGCAGCCAAGATCTGGAAACTAGCGGGAGGTACGAGCAGTACTTC
size: few; D: TRBD2; J: TRBJ2-5; V: TRBV4-3; CDR3: CASSQAAGGETQYF; DNA: TGCGCCAGCAGCCAAGCTGCGGGGGGCGAGACCCAGTACTTC
size: many; D: TRBD1; J: TRBJ2-7; V: TRBV4-3; CDR3: CASSPNGQGNYEQYF; DNA: TGCGCCAGCAGCCCAAACGGACAGGGAAACTACGAGCAGTACTTC
size: few; D: TRBD1; J: TRBJ2-2; V: TRBV5-1; CDR3: CASSLRSSRQGTGELFF; DNA: TGCGCCAGCAGCCTACGGTCTTCCAGACAGGGCACCGGGGAGCTGTTTTTT
size: few; D: NA; J: TRBJ2-5; V: TRBV5-1; CDR3: CASSRENPQETQYF; DNA: TGCGCCAGCAGCAGAGAAAATCCCCAAGAGACCCAGTACTTC
size: few; D: NA; J: TRBJ2-1; V: TRBV10-3; CDR3: CAINGNRVNEQFF; DNA: TGTGCCATCAATGGAAACCGGGTAAATGAGCAGTTCTTC
size: many; D: NA; J: TRBJ1-5; V: TRBV7-8; CDR3: CASSLRVADSNQPQHF; DNA: TGTGCCAGCAGCTTACGCGTGGCAGATAGCAATCAGCCCCAGCATTTT